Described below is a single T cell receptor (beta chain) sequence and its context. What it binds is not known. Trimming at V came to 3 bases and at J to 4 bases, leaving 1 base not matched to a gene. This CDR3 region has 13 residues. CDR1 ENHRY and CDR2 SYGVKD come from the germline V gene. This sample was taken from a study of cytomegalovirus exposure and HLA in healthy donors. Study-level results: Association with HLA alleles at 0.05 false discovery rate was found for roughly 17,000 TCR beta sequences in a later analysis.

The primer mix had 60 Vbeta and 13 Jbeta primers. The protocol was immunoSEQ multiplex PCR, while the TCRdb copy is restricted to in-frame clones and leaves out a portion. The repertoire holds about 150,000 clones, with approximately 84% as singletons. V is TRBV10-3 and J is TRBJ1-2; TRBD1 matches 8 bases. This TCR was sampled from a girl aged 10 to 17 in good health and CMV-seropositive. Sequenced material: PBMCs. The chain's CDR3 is CAISETGGYGYTF. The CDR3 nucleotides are TGTGCCATCAGTGAAACAGGGGGCTATGGCTACACCTTC.